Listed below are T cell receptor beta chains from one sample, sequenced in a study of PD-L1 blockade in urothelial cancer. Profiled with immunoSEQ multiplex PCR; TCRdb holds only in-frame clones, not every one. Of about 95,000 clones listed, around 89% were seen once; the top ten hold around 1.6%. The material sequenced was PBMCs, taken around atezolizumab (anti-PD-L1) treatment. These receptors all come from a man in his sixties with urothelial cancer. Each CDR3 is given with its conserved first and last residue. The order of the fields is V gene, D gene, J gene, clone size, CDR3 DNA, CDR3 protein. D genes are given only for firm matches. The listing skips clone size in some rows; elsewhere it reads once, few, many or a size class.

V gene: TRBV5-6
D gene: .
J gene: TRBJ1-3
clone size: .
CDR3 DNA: TGTGCCAGCAGCCCTAGTTGGGGCAGTCCGTCTGGAAACACCATATATTTT
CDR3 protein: CASSPSWGSPSGNTIYF

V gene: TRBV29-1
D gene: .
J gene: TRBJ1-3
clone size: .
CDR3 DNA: TGCAGCTTCTCTTCCGGAAACACCATATATTTT
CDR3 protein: CSFSSGNTIYF

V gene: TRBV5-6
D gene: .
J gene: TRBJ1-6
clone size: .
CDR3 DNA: TGTGCCAGCAATGAAAAGAACGGGTGGGGCAATTCACCCCTCCACTTT
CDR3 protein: CASNEKNGWGNSPLHF

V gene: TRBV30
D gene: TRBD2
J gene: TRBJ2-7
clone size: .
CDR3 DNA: TGTGCCTGGAGTATAACTAGCGGGGGATCCTACGAGCAGTACTTC
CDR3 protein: CAWSITSGGSYEQYF

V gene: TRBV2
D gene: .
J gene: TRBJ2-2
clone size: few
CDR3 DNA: TGTGCCAGCCAGGCGGGTTCGAACACCGGGGAGCTGTTTTTT
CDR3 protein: CASQAGSNTGELFF

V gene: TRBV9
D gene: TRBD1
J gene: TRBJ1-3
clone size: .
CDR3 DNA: TGTGCCAGCAGCTCCTTACAGGGGTCTGGAAACACCATATATTTT
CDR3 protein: CASSSLQGSGNTIYF

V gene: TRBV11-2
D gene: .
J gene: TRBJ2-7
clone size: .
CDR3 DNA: TGTGCCAGCAGCTTAGGGCGGGACTACGAGCAGTACTTC
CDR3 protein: CASSLGRDYEQYF

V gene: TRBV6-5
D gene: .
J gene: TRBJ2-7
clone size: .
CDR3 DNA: TGTGCCAGCAGCGGACAGTTATCTTCCTACGAGCAGTACTTC
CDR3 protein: CASSGQLSSYEQYF

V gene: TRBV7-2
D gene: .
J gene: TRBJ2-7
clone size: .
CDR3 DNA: TGTGCCAGCAGCTTAGTGATCGGGGGAGGTGAGCAGTACTTC
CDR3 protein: CASSLVIGGGEQYF

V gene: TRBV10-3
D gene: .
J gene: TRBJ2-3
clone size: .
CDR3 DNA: TGTGCCATCAGTGAGACGGACCGAGGGGATACGCAGTATTTT
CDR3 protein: CAISETDRGDTQYF

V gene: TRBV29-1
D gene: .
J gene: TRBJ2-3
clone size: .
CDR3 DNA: TGCAGCGTTGTGAAGCTAACCAAAACTAGCACAGATACGCAGTATTTT
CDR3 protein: CSVVKLTKTSTDTQYF

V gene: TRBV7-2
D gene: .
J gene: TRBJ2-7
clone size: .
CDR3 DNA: TGTGCCAGCAGCTCCCAACAGGGCTACGAGCAGTACTTC
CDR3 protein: CASSSQQGYEQYF

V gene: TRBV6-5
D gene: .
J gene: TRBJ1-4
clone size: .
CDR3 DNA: TGTGCCAGTAGCGAGGGTGCTAATGAAAAACTGTTTTTT
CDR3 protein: CASSEGANEKLFF

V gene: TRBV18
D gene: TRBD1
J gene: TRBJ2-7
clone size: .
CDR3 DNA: TGTGCCAGCTCCCCTATTACCGCCGGGACAGGGTCTGGGGAGCAGTACTTC
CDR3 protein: CASSPITAGTGSGEQYF

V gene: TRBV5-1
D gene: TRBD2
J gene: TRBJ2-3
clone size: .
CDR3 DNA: TGCGCCAGCAGCTTTACTAGCGGGGCGGCGGGCGATACGCAGTATTTT
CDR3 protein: CASSFTSGAAGDTQYF

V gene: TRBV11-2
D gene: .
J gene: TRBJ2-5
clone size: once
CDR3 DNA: TGTGCCAGCAGCCGTACAAGACAAGAGACCCAGTACTTC
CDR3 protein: CASSRTRQETQYF

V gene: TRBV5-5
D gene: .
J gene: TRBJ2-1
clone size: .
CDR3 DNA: TGTGCCAGCAGCTCTAATGAGCAGTTCTTC
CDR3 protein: CASSSNEQFF

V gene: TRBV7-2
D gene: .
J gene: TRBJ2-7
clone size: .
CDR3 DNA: TGTGCCAGCAGTCGCGGACAGATTCCCTCCTACGAGCAGTACTTC
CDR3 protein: CASSRGQIPSYEQYF

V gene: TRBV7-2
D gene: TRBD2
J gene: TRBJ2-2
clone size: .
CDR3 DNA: TGTGCCAGCAGCATTTTAGCGGGGGAGAACACCGGGGAGCTGTTTTTT
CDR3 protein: CASSILAGENTGELFF

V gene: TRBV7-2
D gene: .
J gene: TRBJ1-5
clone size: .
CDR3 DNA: TGTGCCAGCAGCATGACAGGCTACAATCAGCCCCAGCATTTT
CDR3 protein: CASSMTGYNQPQHF

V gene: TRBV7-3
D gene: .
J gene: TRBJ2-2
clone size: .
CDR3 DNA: TGTGCCAGCAGCTTAGATGGAGGAAGGGGGGAGCTGTTTTTT
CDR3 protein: CASSLDGGRGELFF

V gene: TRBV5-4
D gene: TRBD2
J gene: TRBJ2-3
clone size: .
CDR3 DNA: TGTGCCAGCAGCTCGGGGACTAGCGGGCAGACAGATACGCAGTATTTT
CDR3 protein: CASSSGTSGQTDTQYF

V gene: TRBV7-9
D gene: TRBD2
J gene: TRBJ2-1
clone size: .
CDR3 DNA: TGTGCCAGCAGCCCCCCTAGCGGGAGGGCCAATGAGCAGTTCTTC
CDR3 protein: CASSPPSGRANEQFF

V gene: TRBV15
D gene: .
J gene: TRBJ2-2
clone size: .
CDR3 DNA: TGTGCCACCAGCGTCGTCGACACCGGGGAGCTGTTTTTT
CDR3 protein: CATSVVDTGELFF

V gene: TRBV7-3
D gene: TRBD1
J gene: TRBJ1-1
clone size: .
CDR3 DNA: TGTGCCAGCAGCCGGGACAGGGGGCCGAACACTGAAGCTTTCTTT
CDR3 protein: CASSRDRGPNTEAFF

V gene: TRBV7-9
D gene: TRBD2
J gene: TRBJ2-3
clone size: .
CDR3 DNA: TGTGCCAGCAGCCCTATACTAAGGACTAGCGGGGATAGCACAGATACGCAGTATTTT
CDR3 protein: CASSPILRTSGDSTDTQYF

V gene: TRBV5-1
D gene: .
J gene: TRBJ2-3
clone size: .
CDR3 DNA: TGCGCCAGCAGCCGAGATCCCACAGATACGCAGTATTTT
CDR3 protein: CASSRDPTDTQYF

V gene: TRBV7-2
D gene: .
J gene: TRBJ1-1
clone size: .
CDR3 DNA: TGTGCCAGCAGCTTTGGTTCTATGAACACTGAAGCTTTCTTT
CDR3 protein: CASSFGSMNTEAFF

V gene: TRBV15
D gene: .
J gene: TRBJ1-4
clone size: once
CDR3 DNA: TGTGCCACCAGCAGAGCCCTGGGGGCTTCGAATGAAAAACTGTTTTTT
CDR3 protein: CATSRALGASNEKLFF

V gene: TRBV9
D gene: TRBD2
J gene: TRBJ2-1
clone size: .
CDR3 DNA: TGTGCCAGCAGCGTTAGCGGGCTCTCCTACAATGAGCAGTTCTTC
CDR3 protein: CASSVSGLSYNEQFF

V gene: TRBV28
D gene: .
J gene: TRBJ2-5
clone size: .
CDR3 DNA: TGTGCCAGCAGCTTGTATGCTAGCCAATTTGGACAAGAGACCCAGTACTTC
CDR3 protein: CASSLYASQFGQETQYF

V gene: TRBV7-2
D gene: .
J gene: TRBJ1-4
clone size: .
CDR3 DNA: TGTGCCAGCAGCTTATTGGCCGGGTATGAGGGTGAAAAACTGTTTTTT
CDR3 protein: CASSLLAGYEGEKLFF

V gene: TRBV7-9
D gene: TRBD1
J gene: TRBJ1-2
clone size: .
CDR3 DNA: TGTGCCAGCATCCCCCGGGAGGGGGCCTATGGCTACACCTTC
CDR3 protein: CASIPREGAYGYTF

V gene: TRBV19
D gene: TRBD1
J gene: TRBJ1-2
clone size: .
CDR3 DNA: TGTGCCAGTAGTATGGGGACAGTAGACTATGGCTACACCTTC
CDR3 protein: CASSMGTVDYGYTF

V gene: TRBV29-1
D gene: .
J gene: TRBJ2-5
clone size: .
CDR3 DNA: TGCAGCGTCGACACGCTCCAAGAGACCCAGTACTTC
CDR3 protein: CSVDTLQETQYF

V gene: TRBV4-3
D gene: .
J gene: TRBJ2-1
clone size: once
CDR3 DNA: TGCGCCAGCAGCCAAGACCCTCAGGGGCCCAGCTCCTACAATGAGCAGTTCTTC
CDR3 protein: CASSQDPQGPSSYNEQFF

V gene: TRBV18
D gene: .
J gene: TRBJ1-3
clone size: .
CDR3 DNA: TGTGCCAGCTCACCCCCTGGCGGTGACTCTGGAAACACCATATATTTT
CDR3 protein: CASSPPGGDSGNTIYF

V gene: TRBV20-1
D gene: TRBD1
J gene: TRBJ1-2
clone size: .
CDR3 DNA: TGCAGTGCTCCAACAGGGGGCGGCTACACCTTC
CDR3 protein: CSAPTGGGYTF

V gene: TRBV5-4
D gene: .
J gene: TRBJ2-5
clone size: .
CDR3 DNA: TGTGCCAGCAGCTTGGCCGCCGAGGGCTGGGAGACCCAGTACTTC
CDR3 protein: CASSLAAEGWETQYF